The present T cell receptor (beta chain) was sequenced within a study of blood T cell repertoires in COVID-19 (TCRdb year 2020). Background on the whole study: Samples from collaborators originated in the United States, Italy and Spain and spanned both the acute and convalescent phases of COVID-19. The prospective study material was composed of cDNA or gDNA derived from T cells, B-cell-depleted T cells, or PBMCs. The dataset comprised deeply sampled blood TCRbeta repertoires from subjects exposed to, actively infected with, or recovered from COVID-19. A freely available public database, intended as a resource for researchers studying the immune response to SARS-CoV-2, is where the repertoires were released. Samples came from the ongoing ImmuneRACE study (first 160 participants) plus 1,254 subjects from 6 global collaborators. Sample metadata almost always included a de-identified subject ID, COVID-19 status, age in years and sex. Where available, HLA class I and class II types were taken from metadata supplied by the sample provider and were not determined by assay-based typing. The research as a whole found: The amount of clinical and demographic metadata varied by source and participant and was provided uncurated.

A second Seattle source provided samples from volunteer blood donors who had recovered from COVID-19. Collaborating institutions collected whole blood in K2EDTA tubes following their own protocols. For TCRbeta analysis, collaborator samples were shipped as frozen whole blood, as isolated PBMCs, or as DNA extracted from either sample type. Many counts were recorded for this clone. Its cognate antigen has yet to be identified. No clone much larger than this one lies a single base away; base qualities are absent. The immunoSEQ Assay, a bias-controlled multiplex PCR, was used to amplify TCRbeta CDR3 regions from genomic DNA. Regarding the original processing steps: Nucleated cell counts per sample were estimated from amplification of reference gene primers within the assay. To quantify the absolute abundance of each unique TCRbeta CDR3 rearrangement, sequence reads were collapsed and filtered. For each sample, productive Simpson clonality was calculated as the square root of Simpson's diversity index across productive rearrangements. The clones in this table, taken by TCRdb from immuneACCESS, are in-frame only. Not every clone is retained; where verified, under half of the shortfall comes from an unresolved V gene, and the cause of the rest is unknown. V and J calls plus clone size are reproduced from that table; the DNA served to infer D and trimming. Across this sample there are 200,000 to 250,000 clones, with around 90% seen only once. Around 6% of the sample lies in the top ten.

Including cysteine and phenylalanine, the CDR3 has 14 amino acids. Just CDR3 DNA is preserved here, 42 bases in frame from base 1. Trimming removed 4 bases from V and 4 bases from J, leaving 8 bases between the germline ends. Per the germline V gene (reference sequence), MNHEY is the CDR1 and SMNVEV is the CDR2. The chain uses TRBV27 and TRBJ2-6; no confident D gene assignment can be made. This TCR derives from a man aged 60 to 69 who had recovered from COVID-19. The sample comprised peripheral blood. The sequenced DNA: TGTGCCAGCAGTTCCGGGTCCGGGGCCAACGTCCTGACTTTC. This sequence encodes CASSSGSGANVLTF. With the rest looked up from the reference TRBV27 and TRBJ2-6 genes rather than sequenced, the full variable domain is EAQVTQNPRYLITVTGKKLTVTCSQNMNHEYMSWYRQDPGLGLRQIYYSMNVEVTDKGDVPEGYKVSRKEKRNFPLILESPSPNQTSLYFCASSSGSGANVLTFGAGSRLTVL.